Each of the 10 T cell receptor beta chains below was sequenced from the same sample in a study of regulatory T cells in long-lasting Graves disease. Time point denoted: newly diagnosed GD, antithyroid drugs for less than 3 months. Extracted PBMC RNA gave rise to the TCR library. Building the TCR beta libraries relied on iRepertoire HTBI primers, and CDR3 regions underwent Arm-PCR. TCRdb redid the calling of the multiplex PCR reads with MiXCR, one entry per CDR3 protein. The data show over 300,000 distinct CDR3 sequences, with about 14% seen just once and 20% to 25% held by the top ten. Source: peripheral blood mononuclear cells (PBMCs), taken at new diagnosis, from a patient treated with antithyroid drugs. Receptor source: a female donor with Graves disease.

In DNA, the CDR3 is TGCGCCAGCATATGCCAACAGGGTCGTACGGGGAGGAACACTGAAGCTTTCTTT. Translation: CASICQQGRTGRNTEAFF. The chain has TRBV10-1 and TRBJ1-1; tentative D call: TRBD1 (6 bases). The CDR3 has 18 amino acids. Trimming pared 7 bases from V and 1 base from J, leaving 25 bases between. Germline values: CDR1 WNHNN, CDR2 SYGVQD (reference sequence).

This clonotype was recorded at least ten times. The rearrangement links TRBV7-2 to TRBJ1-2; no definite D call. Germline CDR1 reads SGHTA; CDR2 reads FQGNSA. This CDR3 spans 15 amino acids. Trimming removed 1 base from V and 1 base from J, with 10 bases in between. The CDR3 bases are TGTGCCAGCAGCTTAGTACATACGGATAACTATGGCTACACCTTC. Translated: CASSLVHTDNYGYTF.

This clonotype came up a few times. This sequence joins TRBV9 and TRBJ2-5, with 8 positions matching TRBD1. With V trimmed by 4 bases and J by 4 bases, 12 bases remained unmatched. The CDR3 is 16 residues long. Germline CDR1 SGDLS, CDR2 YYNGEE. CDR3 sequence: CASSPLGQGGGETQYF. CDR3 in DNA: TGTGCCAGCAGCCCGCTTGGACAGGGAGGAGGAGAGACCCAGTACTTC.

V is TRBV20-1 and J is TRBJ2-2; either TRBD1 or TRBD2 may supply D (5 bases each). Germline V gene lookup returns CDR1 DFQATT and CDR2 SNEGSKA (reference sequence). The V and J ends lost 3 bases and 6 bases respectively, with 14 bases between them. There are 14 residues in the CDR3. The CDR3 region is CSASSQGESGELFF. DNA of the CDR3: TGCAGTGCTAGTAGTCAGGGAGAGTCCGGGGAGCTGTTTTTT.

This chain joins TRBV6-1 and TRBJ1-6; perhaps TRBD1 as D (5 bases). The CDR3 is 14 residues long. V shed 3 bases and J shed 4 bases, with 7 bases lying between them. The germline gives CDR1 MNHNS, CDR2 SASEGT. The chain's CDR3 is CASSETDYNSPLHF. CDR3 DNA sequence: TGTGCCAGCAGTGAGACAGATTATAATTCACCCCTCCACTTT.

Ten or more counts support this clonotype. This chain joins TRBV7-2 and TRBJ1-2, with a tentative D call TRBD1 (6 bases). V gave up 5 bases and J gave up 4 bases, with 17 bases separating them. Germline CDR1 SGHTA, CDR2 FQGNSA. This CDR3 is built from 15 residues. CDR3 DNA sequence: TGTGCCAGCAGCACGCCCGCACAGGGAAGCTATGGCTACACCTTC. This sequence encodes CASSTPAQGSYGYTF.

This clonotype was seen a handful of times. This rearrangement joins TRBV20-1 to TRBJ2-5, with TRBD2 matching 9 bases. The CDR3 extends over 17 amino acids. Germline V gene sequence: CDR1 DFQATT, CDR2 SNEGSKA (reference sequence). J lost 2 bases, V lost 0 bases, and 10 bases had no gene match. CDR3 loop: CSARDRGKRGAQETQYF. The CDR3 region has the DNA TGCAGTGCTAGAGACAGGGGCAAGCGGGGGGCTCAAGAGACCCAGTACTTC.

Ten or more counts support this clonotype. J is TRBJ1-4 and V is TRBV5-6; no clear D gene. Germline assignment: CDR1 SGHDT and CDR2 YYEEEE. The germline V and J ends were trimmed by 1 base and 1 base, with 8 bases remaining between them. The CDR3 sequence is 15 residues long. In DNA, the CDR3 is TGTGCCAGCAGCTTGTTGCAAGGAACTAATGAAAAACTGTTTTTT. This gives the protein CASSLLQGTNEKLFF.

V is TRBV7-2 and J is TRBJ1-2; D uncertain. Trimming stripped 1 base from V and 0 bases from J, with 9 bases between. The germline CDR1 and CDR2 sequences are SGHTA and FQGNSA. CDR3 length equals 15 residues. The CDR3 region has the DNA TGTGCCAGCAGCTTAGAATACCCCTCTAACTATGGCTACACCTTC. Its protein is CASSLEYPSNYGYTF. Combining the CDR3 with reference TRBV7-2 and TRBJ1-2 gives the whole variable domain GAGVSQSPSNKVTEKGKDVELRCDPISGHTALYWYRQSLGQGLEFLIYFQGNSAPDKSGLPSDRFSAERTGGSVSTLTIQRTQQEDSAVYLCASSLEYPSNYGYTFGSGTRLTVV.

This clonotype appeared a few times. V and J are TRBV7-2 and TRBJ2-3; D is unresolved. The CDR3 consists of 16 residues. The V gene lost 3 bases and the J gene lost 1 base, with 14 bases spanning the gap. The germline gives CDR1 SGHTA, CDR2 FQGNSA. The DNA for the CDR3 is TGTGCCAGCAGCTTCCCCATTGAAGGAGGCACAGATACGCAGTATTTT. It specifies CASSFPIEGGTDTQYF.